This T cell receptor beta chain is drawn from a study of T cells expressing NK-cell markers. 5'RACE template switching built TCR beta cDNA with unique molecular identifiers. TCRdb reworked the 5' RACE reads into one entry per CDR3 protein, no DNA. The sample has 350,000 to 450,000 distinct CDR3 sequences. This TCR was recovered from a man aged 18 to 69 in good health. Sequenced material: blood T cells: a sorted CD56 or NKG2C T cell subset, CD4+ or CD8+ T cells, or bulk PBMC T cells (not recorded which).

This CDR3 is CASRSGGRSYGYTF. This chain connects TRBV27 to TRBJ1-2; no DNA is available, so the TRBD1 call from TCRdb remains unchecked. CDR3 size: 14 residues. Looked up from germline, CDR1 is MNHEY and CDR2 is SMNVEV (reference sequence).